The rows below give T cell receptor beta chains drawn from one sample of a study of response to subunit inactivated influenza vaccine. MiXCR, applied by TCRdb to the RT-PCR reads, yields one record per CDR3 protein. The sample includes around 710,000 distinct CDR3 sequences, more than 11% seen only once; the top ten take less than 7%. Material: PBMCs from blood, obtained 14 to 15 days before vaccination. All receptors derive from a man aged 50 to 59 who received an inactivated influenza vaccine. Both conserved end residues are part of each CDR3. D genes are given only for firm matches. Expanded clones get a size class; other rows say once, few or many, or leave the size out.

clone_size	v_call	d_call	j_call	cdr3_aa	cdr3_nt
NA	TRBV18	NA	TRBJ1-5	CASSPRAEPNQPQHF	TGTGCCAGCTCACCACGGGCAGAACCCAATCAGCCCCAGCATTTT
few	TRBV27	TRBD1	TRBJ2-1	CASRPRQGGVGEQFF	TGTGCCAGCAGACCAAGACAGGGGGGAGTGGGTGAGCAGTTCTTC
NA	TRBV6-2/TRBV6-3	TRBD2	TRBJ2-6	CASSPRGAGANVLTF	TGTGCCAGCAGTCCCCGGGGGGCTGGGGCCAACGTCCTGACTTTC
few	TRBV5-1	NA	TRBJ2-7	CASSLGHQGSYEQYF	TGCGCCAGCAGCTTGGGCCATCAGGGCTCCTACGAGCAGTACTTC
NA	TRBV9	NA	TRBJ2-5	CASSAGPGTRETQYF	TGTGCCAGCAGCGCTGGGCCCGGGACCCGGGAGACCCAGTACTTC
NA	TRBV3-1	TRBD1	TRBJ2-5	CASSQDRQGRRETQYF	TGTGCCAGCAGCCAAGATCGACAGGGGCGGCGAGAGACCCAGTACTTC
NA	TRBV6-2/TRBV6-3	TRBD2	TRBJ2-5	CASSYSPGGLPETQYF	TGTGCCAGCAGTTACTCGCCGGGGGGGCTTCCAGAGACCCAGTACTTC
many	TRBV15	NA	TRBJ2-3	CATSRDILVLDTQYF	TGTGCCACCAGCAGAGATATACTAGTTTTGGATACGCAGTATTTT
NA	TRBV7-9	TRBD1	TRBJ2-1	CASSVSTGSEFF	TGTGCCAGCAGCGTATCGACAGGGTCTGAGTTCTTC
NA	TRBV12-3/TRBV12-4	TRBD1	TRBJ2-7	CACRPRDSSYEQYF	TGTGCCTGCCGACCCAGGGACAGTAGCTACGAGCAGTACTTC
NA	TRBV11-2	TRBD1	TRBJ2-7	CASSLRTSTRQGLTYEQYF	TGTGCCAGCAGCTTACGGACCTCGACTCGACAGGGGCTGACCTACGAGCAGTACTTC
many	TRBV7-8	NA	TRBJ1-4	CASSQNEKLFF	TGTGCCAGCAGCCAAAATGAAAAACTGTTTTTT
many	TRBV5-1	TRBD1	TRBJ1-1	CASSSTGGAAEAFF	TGCGCCAGCAGCTCTACAGGGGGCGCGGCTGAAGCTTTCTTT
many	TRBV29-1	NA	TRBJ1-1	CSVVVDTEAFF	TGCAGCGTTGTGGTCGATACTGAAGCTTTCTTT
NA	TRBV6-2/TRBV6-3	TRBD1	TRBJ1-5	CASSYLPGQGFNQPQHF	TGTGCCAGCAGTTACCTACCGGGACAGGGATTTAATCAGCCCCAGCATTTT
few	TRBV5-1	TRBD1	TRBJ2-1	CASSLGQGADEQFF	TGCGCCAGCAGCTTGGGACAGGGGGCGGATGAGCAGTTCTTC
few	TRBV9	NA	TRBJ2-6	CASSVEPAFSGANVLTF	TGTGCCAGCAGCGTAGAGCCGGCGTTCTCTGGGGCCAACGTCCTGACTTTC
many	TRBV27	TRBD1	TRBJ1-2	CASSLRTGGYGYTF	TGTGCCAGCAGTTTACGCACAGGGGGGTATGGCTACACCTTC
few	TRBV3-1	NA	TRBJ2-7	CASSQHGSGTTRREQYF	TGTGCCAGCAGCCAACACGGCTCCGGGACAACGAGGCGGGAGCAGTACTTC
few	TRBV12-3/TRBV12-4	TRBD1	TRBJ2-7	CASSLGTGHTYEQYF	TGTGCCAGCAGTTTGGGGACAGGGCACACTTACGAGCAGTACTTC
many	TRBV24-1	NA	TRBJ2-1	CATSDLRDTFGLQFF	TGTGCCACCAGTGATTTGAGGGACACCTTTGGGTTGCAGTTCTTC